This T cell receptor (beta chain) was retrieved from a study of CD8 T cells in ankylosing spondylitis. Study findings and constraints: Disease-linked clones bore a CD8+ phenotype and were relatively rare in peripheral blood. Blood from ankylosing spondylitis patients appeared to carry a characteristic eight-variant TCR beta motif. Earlier authors reported some of these motif variants in reactive arthritis synovial fluid and blood. Within matched ankylosing spondylitis synovial fluid, disease-linked clones were reportedly significantly enriched.

Quantitative barcoded 5'-RACE was used to prepare TCR beta libraries. TCRdb processed the 5' RACE reads anew with MiXCR; each CDR3 protein has one entry. The table has about 220,000 distinct CDR3 sequences, around 6.6% seen once; the top ten hold approximately 15%. This clonotype was seen repeatedly, ten times or more. Antigen: not known. The CDR3 covers 14 residues. The V gene lost 3 bases and the J gene lost 2 bases, with 5 bases spanning the gap. Germline V gene sequence: CDR1 SEHNR, CDR2 FQNEAQ (reference sequence). This TCR came from a male donor with ankylosing spondylitis. The sample taken for sequencing was blood, either unsorted or a sorted T cell fraction (not recorded which). V usage is TRBV7-9 and J usage is TRBJ2-6; D remains ambiguous. CDR3 DNA: TGTGCCAGCAGCTTCGGAGCTGGGGCCAACGTCCTGACTTTC. This sequence encodes CASSFGAGANVLTF.